This T cell receptor (beta chain) was observed in a study of shared clonotypes between healthy human individuals. As for the study in general: CD4 naive and memory got three plates each, CD8 naive two, CD8 memory one. Regarding the study as a whole: Tissues were not sampled, only blood, and their repertoires likely differ.

Note on this clone: Antigen specificity is unknown.

Assay: immunoSEQ multiplex PCR; the TCRdb copy retains only in-frame clones and omits some. The sample records about 800,000 clones, just over 95% being singletons. As defined, naive CD8 cells were CD45RO-negative and positively selected for CCR7, with terminally differentiated effector memory CD45RA+ cells excluded. None of the donors, who were healthy HIV-negative adults, had recently had acute infections or vaccinations. Among the donors, all were Caucasian adults who lived in Nashville, Tennessee. This CDR3 has 18 residues. Germline CDR1 reads MNHEY; CDR2 reads SMNVEV (reference sequence). J gave up 4 bases and V 4 bases, and 11 bases lay outside the gene matches.

The sample was naive CD8+ T cells sorted from blood. The chain has TRBV27 and TRBJ2-1; TRBD2 matches at 12 bases. This receptor was obtained from a man younger than 45 in good health. The CDR3 DNA sequence: TGTGCCAGCAGTTACGGGAGACTAGCGGGAGCCCTTTACAATGAGCAGTTCTTC. It encodes CASSYGRLAGALYNEQFF.